The 23 T cell receptor beta chains below all came from one sample that was sequenced in a study of cytomegalovirus exposure and HLA in healthy donors. Libraries were prepared by immunoSEQ multiplex PCR; TCRdb keeps only in-frame clonotypes and omits some of them. The table includes over 150,000 clones, roughly nine tenths detected once. Specimen: PBMCs. The receptors stem from a woman under 40 in good health and CMV-seronegative.

CDR3 amino acids: CASSLGPGGQYF. The CDR3 bases are TGTGCCAGCAGCTTAGGACCGGGGGGGCAGTACTTC. The chain combines TRBV7-9 with TRBJ2-7; 7 positions match TRBD2. The CDR3 spans 12 residues. V lost 1 base, J lost 9 bases, and 3 bases stayed unmatched. CDR1 SEHNR and CDR2 FQNEAQ come from the germline V gene (reference sequence).

This clone was counted between two and nine times. The chain combines TRBV30 with TRBJ1-1; no reliable D call. With 0 bases removed from V and 4 bases from J, the gap between germline ends came to 6 bases. The CDR3 extends over 12 amino acids. Germline CDR1 is GTSNPN and CDR2 is SVGIG (reference sequence). This CDR3 is CAWSVRFTEAFF. CDR3 nucleotide sequence: TGTGCCTGGAGTGTACGGTTCACTGAAGCTTTCTTT.

The chain uses TRBV19 and TRBJ2-1; D is unclear. Germline V gene data show CDR1 as LNHDA and CDR2 as SQIVND (reference sequence). Trimming shortened V by 6 bases and J by 1 base, and 22 bases separated the two germline ends. CDR3 length: 18 residues. CDR3 amino acids: CASRSLSSNSRSYNEQFF. Here the CDR3 DNA reads TGTGCCAGTAGGTCCCTCTCCTCTAATAGTAGGTCCTACAATGAGCAGTTCTTC.

The gene calls are TRBV7-9 and TRBJ2-1; no definite D call. Trimming took 5 bases from V and 10 from J, leaving 15 bases between them. This CDR3 comprises 13 residues. Germline values: CDR1 SEHNR, CDR2 FQNEAQ (reference sequence). This CDR3 reads CASSGMGHFEQFF. In DNA form, the CDR3 reads TGTGCCAGCAGCGGAATGGGCCACTTCGAGCAGTTCTTC.

This chain uses TRBV5-1 with TRBJ1-1; D not certain. V was cut by 1 base and J by 1 base, with 8 bases left in between. Germline assignment: CDR1 SGHRS and CDR2 YFSETQ. The CDR3 is made up of 14 amino acids. The CDR3 protein is CASSLLLSNTEAFF. DNA of the CDR3: TGCGCCAGCAGCTTGCTTCTGTCGAACACTGAAGCTTTCTTT.

The chain carries TRBV5-4 and TRBJ2-5; 9 bases fit TRBD1. CDR1 and CDR2 from the germline V gene are SGHNT and YYREEE (reference sequence). The CDR3 length is 13 residues. V gave up 4 bases and J gave up 3 bases; unmatched junction bases: 1. CDR3 amino acids: CASSRDREETQYF. The CDR3 nucleotides are TGTGCCAGCAGCCGGGACAGGGAAGAGACCCAGTACTTC. The whole variable domain, remainder taken from reference TRBV5-4 and TRBJ2-5, is ETGVTQSPTHLIKTRGQQVTLRCSSQSGHNTVSWYQQALGQGPQFIFQYYREEENGRGNFPPRFSGLQFPNYSSELNVNALELDDSALYLCASSRDREETQYFGPGTRLLVL.

This clone was recorded once. V and J are TRBV9 and TRBJ2-5; D ambiguous. V was trimmed by 3 bases and J by 5 bases, leaving 14 bases between them. The CDR3 runs 14 residues. CDR1 and CDR2 from the germline V gene are SGDLS and YYNGEE. The CDR3 nucleotides read TGTGCCAGCAGCGGTGGACGGCGGCAGGAGACCCAGTACTTC. Amino acid sequence: CASSGGRRQETQYF.

The V call is TRBV6-6, the J call TRBJ2-1, with D perhaps being TRBD1 or TRBD2 (5 bases each). The CDR3 has 15 residues. Trimming stripped 6 bases from V and 0 bases from J, with 12 bases between. Germline V gene lookup returns CDR1 MNHNY and CDR2 SVGAGI (reference sequence). The CDR3 loop reads CASSLRDPSYNEQFF. In DNA form, the CDR3 reads TGTGCCAGCAGCCTCCGGGACCCCTCCTACAATGAGCAGTTCTTC.

The chain couples TRBV19 to TRBJ2-3; D unresolved. The CDR3 totals 14 residues. Per the germline V gene, CDR1 is LNHDA and CDR2 is SQIVND (reference sequence). The V and J ends lost 2 bases and 2 bases respectively, with 8 bases between them. The CDR3 DNA reads as TGTGCCAGTAGTATATCGCCGAACACAGATACGCAGTATTTT. It encodes CASSISPNTDTQYF.

The chain employs TRBV11-3 and TRBJ2-3, with 7 bases that match TRBD2. The V gene's germline CDR1 is SGHNT and CDR2 YENEEA. The CDR3 is 14 amino acids. The J segment lost 4 bases and the V segment lost 5 bases, leaving 6 bases of the junction unmatched. The CDR3 sequence is CASSPGRASDTQYF. The CDR3, as DNA: TGTGCCAGCAGCCCGGGGAGGGCTTCAGATACGCAGTATTTT.

Turning to this clone: A junction boundary mismatches the germline segment, possibly from a read error. The gene calls are TRBV6-1 and TRBJ2-1; 10 bases align to TRBD2. Germline V CDR1 and CDR2: MNHNS, SASEGT. The CDR3 extends over 11 amino acids. The CDR3 DNA sequence: TGTGCCAGCAGTTTAGCGGGAGGCACCCTCTTC. This encodes CASSLAGGTLF.

CDR3: CASSEQPGQGARGTQYF. The DNA of the CDR3 is TGTGCCAGCAGTGAACAACCGGGACAGGGGGCGCGGGGTACGCAGTATTTT. The chain recombines TRBV27 with TRBJ2-3, with 12 bases matching TRBD1. The germline CDR1 and CDR2 sequences are MNHEY and SMNVEV (reference sequence). The J segment lost 8 bases and the V segment lost 5 bases, leaving 14 bases of the junction unmatched. The CDR3 has 17 residues.

The V and J genes are TRBV28 and TRBJ2-5; no clear D. V lost 6 bases and J 1 base, leaving 12 bases between the germline ends. The CDR3 is 14 amino acids. The V gene's germline CDR1 is MDHEN and CDR2 SYDVKM. The CDR3 DNA reads TGTGCCAGCAGCGCGAGAATAACCCAAGAGACCCAGTACTTC. This sequence encodes CASSARITQETQYF.

The V and J genes are TRBV9 and TRBJ2-7; the D call may be TRBD1 or TRBD2 (6 bases each). The CDR3 is 14 residues long. Trimming shortened V by 4 bases and J by 0 bases, and 11 bases separated the two germline ends. The germline V gene encodes CDR1 SGDLS and CDR2 YYNGEE. The CDR3: CASSPGAGSYEQYF. CDR3 nucleotides: TGTGCCAGCAGCCCGGGGGCAGGCTCCTACGAGCAGTACTTC.

The genes are TRBV27 and TRBJ1-1, with D unresolved. The V gene's germline CDR1 is MNHEY and CDR2 SMNVEV (reference sequence). This CDR3 contains 13 residues. Trimming removed 7 bases at V and 1 base at J, with 10 bases between. The CDR3 region has the DNA TGTGCCAGCAATGGCAGGAAGAACACTGAAGCTTTCTTT. Protein: CASNGRKNTEAFF.

The chain recombines TRBV2 with TRBJ2-3, with no clear D. The germline gives CDR1 SNHLY, CDR2 FYNNEI. The CDR3 covers 15 residues. V lost 6 bases, J lost 0 bases, and 13 bases lay in between. The CDR3: CASRSFQDSTDTQYF. CDR3 in DNA: TGTGCCAGCAGGTCGTTTCAGGATAGCACAGATACGCAGTATTTT. The variable domain in full, with the rest retrieved from reference TRBV2 and TRBJ2-3, is EPEVTQTPSHQVTQMGQEVILRCVPISNHLYFYWYRQILGQKVEFLVSFYNNEISEKSEIFDDQFSVERPDGSNFTLKIRSTKLEDSAMYFCASRSFQDSTDTQYFGPGTRLTVL.

The gene calls are TRBV19 and TRBJ2-7; no definite D call. V was trimmed by 3 bases and J by 2 bases, leaving 17 bases between them. The CDR3 totals 16 residues. CDR1 is LNHDA and CDR2 is SQIVND in the germline V gene (reference sequence). DNA for the CDR3: TGTGCCAGTAGTATTTTAAGAGGCGGAACCCCCTACGAGCAGTACTTC. It specifies CASSILRGGTPYEQYF.

CDR3 nucleotides: TGTGCCTGGAGTGTTTCTGACAATGAGCAGTTCTTC. Amino acid sequence: CAWSVSDNEQFF. The genes are TRBV30 and TRBJ2-1; D call uncertain. Trimming cost V 0 bases and J 5 bases, with 5 bases left between them. The CDR3 runs 12 residues. The germline V gene has CDR1 GTSNPN and CDR2 SVGIG (reference sequence).

This clone was counted once. The chain links TRBV29-1 to TRBJ2-2; D is unresolved. Germline V lookup: CDR1 SQVTM, CDR2 ANQGSEA. Trimming left V 6 bases short and J 4 bases short, with 9 bases between. This CDR3 is 12 amino acids long. CDR3 nucleotides: TGCAGCGTCGACGTCGGCACCGGGGAGCTGTTTTTT. Its protein is CSVDVGTGELFF.

The genes are TRBV5-8 and TRBJ1-5, with D hard to call. The CDR3 covers 15 residues. Germline V gives CDR1 SGHTS, CDR2 YDEGEE. The V gene lost 0 bases and the J gene lost 4 bases, with 11 bases spanning the gap. The CDR3 DNA reads TGTGCCAGCAGCTTGGACCGCCGGCAGAATCAGCCCCAGCATTTT. Protein: CASSLDRRQNQPQHF.

The V gene is TRBV20-1, the J gene TRBJ2-1, with TRBD2 as a possible D gene (5 bases). The V end lost 8 bases, the J end lost 11 bases, and 16 bases lay between the germline ends. Germline CDR1 DFQATT, CDR2 SNEGSKA (reference sequence). The CDR3 runs to 11 residues. DNA for the CDR3: TGCAGTATAGATAAGCGGAGACAGCAGTTCTTC. This gives the protein CSIDKRRQQFF.

In DNA, the CDR3 is TGTGCCAGCAGCATGACACTTAGCACAGATACGCAGTATTTT. This gives the protein CASSMTLSTDTQYF. The V and J genes are TRBV7-9 and TRBJ2-3; D unresolved. The CDR3 totals 14 residues. The germline gives CDR1 SEHNR, CDR2 FQNEAQ (reference sequence). V was clipped by 5 bases and J by 0 bases, with 9 bases between them.

The J gene is TRBJ1-5, the V gene TRBV19; the match to TRBD1 covers 7 bases. The V segment lost 7 bases and the J segment 0 bases; nucleotides outside the gene matches: 6. The CDR3 runs 15 residues. The germline gives CDR1 LNHDA, CDR2 SQIVND (reference sequence). Here the CDR3 reads CASTNRGYSNQPQHF. The CDR3 nucleotides are TGTGCCAGTACGAACAGGGGTTATAGCAATCAGCCCCAGCATTTT.